This T cell receptor beta chain derives from a study of CD8 T cells in ankylosing spondylitis. This clonotype was seen a handful of times. TCRdb reprocessed the 5' RACE reads with MiXCR, giving one entry per CDR3 protein. The repertoire holds 380,000 or so distinct CDR3 sequences, with approximately 20% as singletons. Sequencing was performed on blood, either unsorted or a sorted T cell fraction (not recorded which). The clonotype originates from a male donor with ankylosing spondylitis or in good health (not recorded which).

The CDR3 DNA reads TGCAGCGTTGAAGATAGCAGGGGAATCTCCTCCTACAATGAGCAGTTCTTC. This sequence encodes CSVEDSRGISSYNEQFF. The chain employs TRBV29-1 and TRBJ2-1; tentatively, D is TRBD1 (6 bases). This CDR3 has 17 residues. Trimming took off 0 bases at V and 0 bases at J, with 15 bases between the two ends. The germline V gene has CDR1 SQVTM and CDR2 ANQGSEA.